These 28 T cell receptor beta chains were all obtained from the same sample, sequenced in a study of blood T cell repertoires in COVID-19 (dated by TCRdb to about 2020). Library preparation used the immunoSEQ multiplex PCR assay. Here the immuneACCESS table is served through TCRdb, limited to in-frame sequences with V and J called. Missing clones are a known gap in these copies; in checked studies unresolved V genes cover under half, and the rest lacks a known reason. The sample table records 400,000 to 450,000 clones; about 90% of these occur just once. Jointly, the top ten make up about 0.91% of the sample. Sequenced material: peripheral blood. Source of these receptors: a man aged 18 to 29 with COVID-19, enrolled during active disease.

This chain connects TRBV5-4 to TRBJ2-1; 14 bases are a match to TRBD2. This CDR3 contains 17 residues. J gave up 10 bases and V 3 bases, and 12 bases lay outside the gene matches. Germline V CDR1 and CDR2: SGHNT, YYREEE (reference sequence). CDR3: CASSSGTSGRGSLEQFF. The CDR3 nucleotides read TGTGCCAGCAGCTCGGGGACTAGCGGGAGAGGTAGTTTGGAGCAGTTCTTC.

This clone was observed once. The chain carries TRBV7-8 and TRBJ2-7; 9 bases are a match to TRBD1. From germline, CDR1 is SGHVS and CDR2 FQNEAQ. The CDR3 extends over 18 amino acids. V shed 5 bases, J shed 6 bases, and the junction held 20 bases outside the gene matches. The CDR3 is CASSLRGGRMDRGSEQYF. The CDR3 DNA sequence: TGTGCCAGCAGCCTTCGAGGGGGAAGAATGGACAGGGGCAGCGAGCAGTACTTC.

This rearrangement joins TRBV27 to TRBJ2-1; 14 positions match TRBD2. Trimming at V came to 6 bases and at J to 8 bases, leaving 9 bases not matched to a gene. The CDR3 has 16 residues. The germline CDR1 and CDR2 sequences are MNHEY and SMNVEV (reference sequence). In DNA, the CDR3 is TGTGCCAGCAGCCCGGACGGGACTAGCGGGAGCGATGAGCAGTTCTTC. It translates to CASSPDGTSGSDEQFF.

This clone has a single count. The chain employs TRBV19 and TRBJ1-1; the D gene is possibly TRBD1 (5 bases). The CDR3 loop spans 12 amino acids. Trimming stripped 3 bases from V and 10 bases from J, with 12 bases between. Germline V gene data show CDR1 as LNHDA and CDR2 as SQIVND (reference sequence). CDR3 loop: CASSIREGAAFF. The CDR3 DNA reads TGTGCCAGTAGTATCAGGGAGGGCGCAGCTTTCTTT. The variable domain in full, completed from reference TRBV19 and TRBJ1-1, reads DGGITQSPKYLFRKEGQNVTLSCEQNLNHDAMYWYRQDPGQGLRLIYYSQIVNDFQKGDIAEGYSVSREKKESFPLTVTSAQKNPTAFYLCASSIREGAAFFGQGTRLTVV.

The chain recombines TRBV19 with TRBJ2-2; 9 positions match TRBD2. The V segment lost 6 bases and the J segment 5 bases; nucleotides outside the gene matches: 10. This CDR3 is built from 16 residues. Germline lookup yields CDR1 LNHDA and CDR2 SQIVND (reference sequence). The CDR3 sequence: CASRQSGGSRTGELFF. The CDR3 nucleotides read TGTGCCAGTAGGCAAAGCGGGGGGTCCCGTACCGGGGAGCTGTTTTTT. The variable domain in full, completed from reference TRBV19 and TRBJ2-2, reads DGGITQSPKYLFRKEGQNVTLSCEQNLNHDAMYWYRQDPGQGLRLIYYSQIVNDFQKGDIAEGYSVSREKKESFPLTVTSAQKNPTAFYLCASRQSGGSRTGELFFGEGSRLTVL.

CDR3 sequence reads: CASSHDPGKTQYF. As DNA, the CDR3 is TGCGCCAGCAGCCATGACCCGGGAAAGACCCAGTACTTC. The V call is TRBV4-1, the J call TRBJ2-5; D is possibly TRBD2 (5 bases). Looked up from germline, CDR1 is MGHRA and CDR2 is YSYEKL. This CDR3 is built from 13 residues. V was pared by 3 bases and J by 6 bases, with 11 bases between.

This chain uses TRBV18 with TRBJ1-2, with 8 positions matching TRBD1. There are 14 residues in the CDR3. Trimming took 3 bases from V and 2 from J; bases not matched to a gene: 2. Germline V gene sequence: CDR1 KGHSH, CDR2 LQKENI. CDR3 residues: CASSPAGGNYGYTF. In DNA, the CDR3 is TGTGCCAGCTCACCGGCAGGGGGCAACTATGGCTACACCTTC.

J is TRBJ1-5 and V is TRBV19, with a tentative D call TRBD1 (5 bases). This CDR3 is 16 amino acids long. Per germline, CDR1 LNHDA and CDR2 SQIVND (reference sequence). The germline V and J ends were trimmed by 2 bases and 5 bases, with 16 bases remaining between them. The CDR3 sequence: CASSIFTRAYDQPQHF. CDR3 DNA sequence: TGTGCCAGTAGTATATTTACCAGGGCCTATGATCAGCCCCAGCATTTT.

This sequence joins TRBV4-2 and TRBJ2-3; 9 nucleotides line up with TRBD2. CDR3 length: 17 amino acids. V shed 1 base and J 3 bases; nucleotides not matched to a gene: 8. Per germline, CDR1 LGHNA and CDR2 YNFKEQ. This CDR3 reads CASSQVVAGGPTDTQYF. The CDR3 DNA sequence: TGTGCCAGCAGCCAAGTTGTTGCGGGAGGGCCAACAGATACGCAGTATTTT.

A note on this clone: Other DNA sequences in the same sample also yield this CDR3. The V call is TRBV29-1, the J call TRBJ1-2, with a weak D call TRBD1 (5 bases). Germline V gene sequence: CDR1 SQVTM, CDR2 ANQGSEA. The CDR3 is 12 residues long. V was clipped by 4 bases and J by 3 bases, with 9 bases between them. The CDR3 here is CSVVQGDYGYTF. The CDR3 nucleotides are TGCAGCGTTGTGCAGGGCGACTATGGCTACACCTTC.

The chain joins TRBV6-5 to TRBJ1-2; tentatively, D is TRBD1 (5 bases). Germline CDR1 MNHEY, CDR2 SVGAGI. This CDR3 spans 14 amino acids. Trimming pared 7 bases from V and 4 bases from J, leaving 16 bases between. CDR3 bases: TGTGCCAGCAACAGCGGGCAGGGCGGCTATGGCTACACCTTC. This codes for CASNSGQGGYGYTF.

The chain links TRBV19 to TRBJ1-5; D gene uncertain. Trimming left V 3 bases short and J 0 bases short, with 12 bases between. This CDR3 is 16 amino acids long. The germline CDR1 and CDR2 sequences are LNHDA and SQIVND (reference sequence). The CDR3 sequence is CASSIMGRNSNQPQHF. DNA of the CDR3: TGTGCCAGTAGTATTATGGGCAGAAATAGCAATCAGCCCCAGCATTTT.

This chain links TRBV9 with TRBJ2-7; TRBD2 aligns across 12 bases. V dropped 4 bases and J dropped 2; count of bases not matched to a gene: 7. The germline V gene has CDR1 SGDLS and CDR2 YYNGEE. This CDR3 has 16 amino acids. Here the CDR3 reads CASSTGTSGPTYEQYF. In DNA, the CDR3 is TGTGCCAGCAGCACCGGGACTAGCGGGCCCACCTACGAGCAGTACTTC.

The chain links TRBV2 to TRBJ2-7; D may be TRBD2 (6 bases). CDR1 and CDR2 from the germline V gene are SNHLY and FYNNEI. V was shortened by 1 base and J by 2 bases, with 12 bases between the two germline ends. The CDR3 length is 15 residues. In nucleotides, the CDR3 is TGTGCCAGCAGTGAAGGCGGTAGCGGCACCTACGAGCAGTACTTC. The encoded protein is CASSEGGSGTYEQYF.

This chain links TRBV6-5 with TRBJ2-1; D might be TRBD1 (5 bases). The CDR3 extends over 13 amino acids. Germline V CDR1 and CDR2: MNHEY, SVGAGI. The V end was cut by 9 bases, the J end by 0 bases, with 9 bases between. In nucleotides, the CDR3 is TGTGCCAGTAAGACAGTCTCCTACAATGAGCAGTTCTTC. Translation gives CASKTVSYNEQFF.

CDR3 in DNA: TGTGCCAGCAGCGACGGAGGTTGGGGCAATCAGCCCCAGCATTTT. It is translated as CASSDGGWGNQPQHF. This chain joins TRBV5-8 and TRBJ1-5; D remains ambiguous. The germline CDR1 and CDR2 sequences are SGHTS and YDEGEE. The ends were cut back, 4 bases at V and 2 bases at J, with 13 bases in the middle. The CDR3 loop spans 15 amino acids.

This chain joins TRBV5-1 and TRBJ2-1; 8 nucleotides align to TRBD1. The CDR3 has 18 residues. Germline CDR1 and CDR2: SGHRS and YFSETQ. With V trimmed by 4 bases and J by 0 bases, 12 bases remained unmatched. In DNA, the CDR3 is TGCGCCAGCAGCCCGCACGGGACAGGAAGAGGCTCCTACAATGAGCAGTTCTTC. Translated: CASSPHGTGRGSYNEQFF.

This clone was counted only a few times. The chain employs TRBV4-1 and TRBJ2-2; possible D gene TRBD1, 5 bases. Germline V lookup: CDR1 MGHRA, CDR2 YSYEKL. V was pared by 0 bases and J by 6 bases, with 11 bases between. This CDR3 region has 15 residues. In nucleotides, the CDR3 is TGCGCCAGCAGCCAAGATTTCAGGGTGGCCGGGGAGCTGTTTTTT. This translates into CASSQDFRVAGELFF.

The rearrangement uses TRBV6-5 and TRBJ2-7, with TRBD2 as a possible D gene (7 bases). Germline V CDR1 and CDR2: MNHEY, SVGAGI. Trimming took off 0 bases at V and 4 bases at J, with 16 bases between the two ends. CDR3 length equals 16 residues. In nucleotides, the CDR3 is TGTGCCAGCAGTTACTCGAGGGCGGGGGCCGGGTACGAGCAGTACTTC. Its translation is CASSYSRAGAGYEQYF.

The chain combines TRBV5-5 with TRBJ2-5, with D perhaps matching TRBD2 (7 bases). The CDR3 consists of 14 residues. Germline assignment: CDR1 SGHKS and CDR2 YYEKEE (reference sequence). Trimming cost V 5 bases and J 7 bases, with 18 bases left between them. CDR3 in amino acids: CASSLTGLEGTQYF. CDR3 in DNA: TGTGCCAGCAGTTTGACAGGACTAGAGGGGACCCAGTACTTC.

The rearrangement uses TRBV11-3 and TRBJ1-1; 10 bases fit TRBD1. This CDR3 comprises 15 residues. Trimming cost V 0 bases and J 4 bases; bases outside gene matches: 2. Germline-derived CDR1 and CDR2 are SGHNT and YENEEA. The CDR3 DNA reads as TGTGCCAGCAGCTTAGATAGGACAGGGGGCACTGAAGCTTTCTTT. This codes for CASSLDRTGGTEAFF.

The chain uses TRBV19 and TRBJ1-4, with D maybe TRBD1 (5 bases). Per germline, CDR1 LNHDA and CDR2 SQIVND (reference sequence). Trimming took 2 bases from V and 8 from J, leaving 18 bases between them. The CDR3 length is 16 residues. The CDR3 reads CASSISRRDREEKLFF. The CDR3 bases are TGTGCCAGTAGTATATCCCGGCGGGACCGGGAGGAAAAACTGTTTTTT. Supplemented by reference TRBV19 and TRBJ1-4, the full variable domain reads DGGITQSPKYLFRKEGQNVTLSCEQNLNHDAMYWYRQDPGQGLRLIYYSQIVNDFQKGDIAEGYSVSREKKESFPLTVTSAQKNPTAFYLCASSISRRDREEKLFFGSGTQLSVL.

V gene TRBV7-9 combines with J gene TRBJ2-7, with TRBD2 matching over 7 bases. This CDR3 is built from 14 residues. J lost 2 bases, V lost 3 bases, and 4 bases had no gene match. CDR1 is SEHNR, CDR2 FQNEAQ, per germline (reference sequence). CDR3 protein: CASSFSSGTYEQYF. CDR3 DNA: TGTGCCAGCAGCTTCTCTAGCGGAACCTACGAGCAGTACTTC. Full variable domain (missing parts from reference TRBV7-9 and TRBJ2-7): DTGVSQNPRHKITKRGQNVTFRCDPISEHNRLYWYRQTLGQGPEFLTYFQNEAQLEKSRLLSDRFSAERPKGSFSTLEIQRTEQGDSAMYLCASSFSSGTYEQYFGPGTRLTVT.

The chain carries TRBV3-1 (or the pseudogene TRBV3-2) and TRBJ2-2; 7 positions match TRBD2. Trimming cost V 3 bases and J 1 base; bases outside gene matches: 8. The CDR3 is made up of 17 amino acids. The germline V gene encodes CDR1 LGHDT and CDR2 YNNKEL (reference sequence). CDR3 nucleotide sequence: TGTGCCAGCAGCCATTACCGCGGGGGAATGAACACCGGGGAGCTGTTTTTT. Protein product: CASSHYRGGMNTGELFF.

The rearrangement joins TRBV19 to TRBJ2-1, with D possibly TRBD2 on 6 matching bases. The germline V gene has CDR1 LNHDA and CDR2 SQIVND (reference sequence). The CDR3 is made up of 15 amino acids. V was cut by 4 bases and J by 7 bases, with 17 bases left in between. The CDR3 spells CASSTRGTQGNEQFF. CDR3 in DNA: TGTGCCAGTAGTACTCGGGGGACCCAAGGGAATGAGCAGTTCTTC.

In DNA form, the CDR3 reads TGCGCCAGCAGTGAGACGAGCCAGGACAATGGCTACACCTTC. Protein product: CASSETSQDNGYTF. V usage is TRBV10-2 and J usage is TRBJ1-2, with D possibly TRBD1 on 5 matching bases. With 2 bases removed from V and 6 bases from J, the gap between germline ends came to 13 bases. The CDR3 is made up of 14 amino acids. Per the germline V gene, CDR1 is WSHSY and CDR2 is SAAADI.

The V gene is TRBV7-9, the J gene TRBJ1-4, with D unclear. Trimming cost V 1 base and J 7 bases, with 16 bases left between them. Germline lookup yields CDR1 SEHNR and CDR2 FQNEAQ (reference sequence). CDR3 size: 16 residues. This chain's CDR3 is CASSLGEMRHGEKLFF. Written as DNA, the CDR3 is TGTGCCAGCAGCTTAGGAGAAATGAGGCATGGTGAAAAACTGTTTTTT.

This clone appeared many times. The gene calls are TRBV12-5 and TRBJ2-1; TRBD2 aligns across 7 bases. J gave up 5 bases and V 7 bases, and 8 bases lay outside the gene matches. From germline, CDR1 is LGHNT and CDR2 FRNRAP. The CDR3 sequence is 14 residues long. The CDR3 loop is CASAWREMDNEQFF. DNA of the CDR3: TGTGCTAGTGCATGGCGGGAGATGGACAATGAGCAGTTCTTC.